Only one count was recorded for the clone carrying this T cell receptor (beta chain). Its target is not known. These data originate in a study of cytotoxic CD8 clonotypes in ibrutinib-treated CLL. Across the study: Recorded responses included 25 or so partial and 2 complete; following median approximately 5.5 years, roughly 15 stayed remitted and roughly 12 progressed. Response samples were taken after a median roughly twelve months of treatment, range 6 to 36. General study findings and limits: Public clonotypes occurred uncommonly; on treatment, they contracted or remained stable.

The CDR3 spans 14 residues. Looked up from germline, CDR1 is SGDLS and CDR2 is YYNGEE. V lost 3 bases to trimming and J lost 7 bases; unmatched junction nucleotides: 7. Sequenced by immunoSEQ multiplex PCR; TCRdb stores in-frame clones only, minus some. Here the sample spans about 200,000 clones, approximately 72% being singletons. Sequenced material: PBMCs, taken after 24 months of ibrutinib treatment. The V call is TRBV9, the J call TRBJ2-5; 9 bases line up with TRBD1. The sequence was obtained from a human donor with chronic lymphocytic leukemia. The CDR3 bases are TGTGCCAGCAGCGGAGACAGGGGGTTTAGGACCCAGTACTTC. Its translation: CASSGDRGFRTQYF. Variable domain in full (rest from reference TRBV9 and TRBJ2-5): DSGVTQTPKHLITATGQRVTLRCSPRSGDLSVYWYQQSLDQGLQFLIQYYNGEERAKGNILERFSAQQFPDLHSELNLSSLELGDSALYFCASSGDRGFRTQYFGPGTRLLVL.